The source of this TCR beta chain is a study of T cell repertoires in aging, cancer and after chemotherapy. Study conclusions and caveats: Rebound thymic output was suggested by rising median generation probability during chemotherapy in each cancer cohort.

Amplification of TCR beta used genomic DNA extracted from peripheral blood. A mixed TRB-A/B primer pool amplified rearranged TRB by multiplex touch-down PCR. TCRdb re-derived calls from the multiplex PCR reads in MiXCR, one entry per CDR3 protein. The sample comprises 9,500 to 12,000 distinct CDR3 sequences, under 40% of which are singletons, and nearly 8.5% rests with the top ten. This clonotype was counted between two and nine times. Antigen specificity is unknown. The CDR3 sequence is 19 residues long. Germline V gene sequence: CDR1 MNHEY, CDR2 SMNVEV (reference sequence). Trimming took off 1 base at V and 3 bases at J, with 23 bases between the two ends.

Sequencing was done on a sample of blood. The receptor's source is a human donor in good health. The chain has TRBV27 and TRBJ2-3; possible D gene TRBD1, 5 bases. The CDR3 DNA follows: TGTGCCAGCAGTTTATACCCCCTTGAGGTGGGGCGTACGACAGATACGCAGTATTTT. Its translation is CASSLYPLEVGRTTDTQYF.